Below, 30 T cell receptor beta chains from the same sample are listed, as sequenced in a study of blood T cell repertoires in COVID-19. TCRdb keeps only in-frame clones here, not all; method: immunoSEQ multiplex PCR. The repertoire holds fewer than 200,000 clones, around 84% seen once, with 8.3% in the top ten. Sequencing was performed on peripheral blood. The receptors here all came from a woman aged 60-75 years with COVID-19, enrolled during active disease.

The chain joins TRBV5-4 to TRBJ1-6; 10 nucleotides match TRBD1. Germline CDR1 is SGHNT and CDR2 is YYREEE (reference sequence). V shed 4 bases and J 10 bases; nucleotides not matched to a gene: 14. The CDR3 totals 17 residues. CDR3 nucleotide sequence: TGTGCCAGCAGCCGCGTCCCGGGACAGGGGTTTTCGTCACCCCTCCACTTT. Its translation: CASSRVPGQGFSSPLHF.

The rearrangement uses TRBV5-1 and TRBJ1-1; 7 bases agree with TRBD1. The CDR3 length is 15 residues. Per the germline V gene, CDR1 is SGHRS and CDR2 is YFSETQ. V was pared by 0 bases and J by 3 bases, with 5 bases of the junction left unmatched. The CDR3 is CASSLVGTGDTEAFF. CDR3 DNA sequence: TGCGCCAGCAGCTTGGTTGGAACAGGGGACACTGAAGCTTTCTTT.

V is TRBV9 and J is TRBJ2-2, with 9 bases lining up with TRBD2. The junction had 6 bases not matched to a gene; V was cut back by 4 bases and J by 8 bases. The CDR3 covers 14 residues. Germline CDR1 reads SGDLS; CDR2 reads YYNGEE. The DNA for the CDR3 is TGTGCCAGCAGCCACTTTAGCGGGAGAGGGGAGCTGTTTTTT. Translating gives CASSHFSGRGELFF.

This sequence joins TRBV18 and TRBJ1-1, with 8 bases that match TRBD1. From germline, CDR1 is KGHSH and CDR2 LQKENI. CDR3 length: 17 residues. J gave up 1 base and V 7 bases, and 14 bases lay outside the gene matches. In DNA form, the CDR3 reads TGTGCCAGCTGCCCGGAGGGGACAGGCCGTCCGAACACTGAAGCTTTCTTT. It encodes CASCPEGTGRPNTEAFF. The full variable domain, completed using reference TRBV18 and TRBJ1-1, is NAGVMQNPRHLVRRRGQEARLRCSPMKGHSHVYWYRQLPEEGLKFMVYLQKENIIDESGMPKERFSAEFPKEGPSILRIQQVVRGDSAAYFCASCPEGTGRPNTEAFFGQGTRLTVV.

CDR3 protein: CASSPRGGTSGHNEQFF. CDR3 sequence (DNA): TGTGCCAGCAGCCCACGGGGGGGGACTAGCGGGCACAATGAGCAGTTCTTC. The chain joins TRBV7-3 to TRBJ2-1, with 12 bases fitting TRBD2. The CDR3 extends over 17 amino acids. V lost 5 bases, J lost 5 bases, and 10 bases stayed unmatched. Germline-derived CDR1 and CDR2 are SGHTA and FQGTGA.

The chain links TRBV9 to TRBJ1-1; no clear D. With 0 bases removed from V and 6 bases from J, the gap between germline ends came to 12 bases. CDR1 and CDR2 from the germline V gene are SGDLS and YYNGEE. The CDR3 is made up of 14 amino acids. CDR3 sequence (DNA): TGTGCCAGCAGCGTAGCTACGAGGGCGGCTGAAGCTTTCTTT. Translation gives CASSVATRAAEAFF.

This chain joins TRBV19 and TRBJ2-5; possibly TRBD2 for D (7 bases). Trimming cost V 5 bases and J 4 bases, with 17 bases left between them. This CDR3 has 15 amino acids. Germline CDR1 LNHDA, CDR2 SQIVND (reference sequence). CDR3 DNA sequence: TGTGCCAGTAGTCTTCCCGGGGGGCTGAGAGAGACCCAGTACTTC. Translating gives CASSLPGGLRETQYF.

The chain has TRBV27 and TRBJ2-1; 10 nucleotides agree with TRBD2. The germline V gene has CDR1 MNHEY and CDR2 SMNVEV (reference sequence). The CDR3 is 15 amino acids. V lost 2 bases and J lost 8; bases outside the gene matches: 6. In DNA, the CDR3 is TGTGCCAGCAGTTTAAGGCTCCTAGCGGGAGATGAGCAGTTCTTC. Protein: CASSLRLLAGDEQFF.

This clone was observed once. For the CDR3, the DNA is TGTGCCAGTAGTCCGGGGACAGCCCGAAGGCAGTCACCCCTCCACTTT. It translates to CASSPGTARRQSPLHF. V and J are TRBV19 and TRBJ1-6; TRBD1 aligns across 7 bases. The CDR3 sequence is 16 residues long. Germline V gives CDR1 LNHDA, CDR2 SQIVND (reference sequence). V lost 5 bases to trimming and J lost 10 bases; unmatched junction nucleotides: 14. Supplemented by reference TRBV19 and TRBJ1-6, the full variable domain reads DGGITQSPKYLFRKEGQNVTLSCEQNLNHDAMYWYRQDPGQGLRLIYYSQIVNDFQKGDIAEGYSVSREKKESFPLTVTSAQKNPTAFYLCASSPGTARRQSPLHFGNGTRLTVT.

The chain is built from TRBV18 and TRBJ1-1; no definite D call. V was trimmed by 3 bases and J by 1 base, leaving 9 bases between them. The CDR3 has 14 residues. Germline CDR1 reads KGHSH; CDR2 reads LQKENI. CDR3 residues: CASSPMARNTEAFF. The CDR3 nucleotides read TGTGCCAGCTCACCGATGGCTCGGAACACTGAAGCTTTCTTT.

The rearrangement uses TRBV19 and TRBJ2-1; 8 bases match TRBD2. Germline V gene lookup returns CDR1 LNHDA and CDR2 SQIVND (reference sequence). The CDR3 totals 14 residues. V shed 7 bases, J shed 3 bases, and the junction held 5 bases outside the gene matches. CDR3 coding DNA: TGTGCCAGTAAGGGGCTAGCGGGCTACAATGAGCAGTTCTTC. Its translation: CASKGLAGYNEQFF.

This chain links TRBV18 with TRBJ1-1; the D gene is possibly TRBD1 (5 bases). This CDR3 spans 14 amino acids. V dropped 3 bases and J dropped 4 bases, with 12 bases sitting between them. Germline loops: CDR1 KGHSH, CDR2 LQKENI. In nucleotides, the CDR3 is TGTGCCAGCTCACCGGGAGGGACCCTCACTGAAGCTTTCTTT. Its translation: CASSPGGTLTEAFF.

V and J are TRBV10-3 and TRBJ1-6; D gene ambiguous. The germline CDR1 and CDR2 sequences are ENHRY and SYGVKD. The V end was cut by 6 bases, the J end by 0 bases, with 9 bases between. The CDR3 extends over 15 amino acids. Here the CDR3 reads CAIRKESSYNSPLHF. The CDR3 DNA is TGTGCCATCAGGAAGGAGAGCTCCTATAATTCACCCCTCCACTTT.

The DNA of the CDR3 is TGCGCCAGCAGCTTGGGCGGGACAGGGAGACTCCGAGGCTCTGGAAACACCATATATTTT. Amino acids: CASSLGGTGRLRGSGNTIYF. V is TRBV5-1 and J is TRBJ1-3; 9 bases map to TRBD1. V was clipped by 0 bases and J by 0 bases; unmatched bases: 13. The CDR3 contains 20 residues. Germline V gene data show CDR1 as SGHRS and CDR2 as YFSETQ.

This chain connects TRBV5-1 to TRBJ1-1; D call uncertain. V lost 6 bases, J lost 0 bases, and 18 bases lay in between. Germline CDR1 is SGHRS and CDR2 is YFSETQ. CDR3 length: 16 amino acids. This CDR3 is CASTPRFRKMNTEAFF. CDR3 coding DNA: TGCGCCAGCACCCCGAGATTTAGAAAAATGAACACTGAAGCTTTCTTT.

The rearrangement uses TRBV2 and TRBJ2-1, with 9 bases identical to TRBD2. Germline-derived CDR1 and CDR2 are SNHLY and FYNNEI. V gave up 6 bases and J gave up 6 bases; unmatched junction bases: 9. This CDR3 has 15 amino acids. The CDR3 spells CASSHSAGGLNEQFF. The CDR3 nucleotides are TGTGCCAGCAGCCACTCGGCGGGGGGGCTCAATGAGCAGTTCTTC.

The V gene is TRBV7-9, the J gene TRBJ1-2; D is possibly TRBD1 (6 bases). With 2 bases removed from V and 6 bases from J, the gap between germline ends came to 13 bases. The CDR3 consists of 14 residues. CDR1 is SEHNR and CDR2 is FQNEAQ in the germline V gene (reference sequence). CDR3 in DNA: TGTGCCAGCAGCTTACCTAGGGACACTGATGGCTACACCTTC. Protein: CASSLPRDTDGYTF.

The chain uses TRBV25-1 and TRBJ1-4; D call uncertain. Germline V gene lookup returns CDR1 MGHDK and CDR2 SYGVNS. The CDR3 is 15 residues long. V lost 1 base to trimming and J lost 4 bases, with 10 bases between them. DNA for the CDR3: TGTGCCAGCAGTGAATTCGAGGTTCTTAATGAAAAACTGTTTTTT. Translated, it gives CASSEFEVLNEKLFF.

This chain uses TRBV7-3 with TRBJ1-6; D not certain. In germline, CDR1 is SGHTA, CDR2 FQGTGA. Trimming removed 5 bases at V and 5 bases at J, with 7 bases between. The CDR3 loop spans 13 amino acids. The CDR3 reads CASSQLDNSPLHF. The DNA for the CDR3 is TGTGCCAGCAGCCAACTGGATAATTCACCCCTCCACTTT. Based on the CDR3 plus reference TRBV7-3 and TRBJ1-6, the full variable domain is GAGVSQTPSNKVTEKGKYVELRCDPISGHTALYWYRQSLGQGPEFLIYFQGTGAADDSGLPNDRFFAVRPEGSVSTLKIQRTERGDSAVYLCASSQLDNSPLHFGNGTRLTVT.

V gene TRBV10-3 combines with J gene TRBJ1-2; no firm D call. Looked up from germline, CDR1 is ENHRY and CDR2 is SYGVKD. CDR3 length: 12 amino acids. The V and J ends lost 4 bases and 5 bases respectively, with 8 bases between them. CDR3 in amino acids: CAISGRRYGYTF. The CDR3 nucleotides are TGTGCCATCAGTGGGAGGCGATATGGCTACACCTTC.

This clone occurred a few times. This chain joins TRBV12-5 and TRBJ2-7, with TRBD1 matching over 11 bases. The CDR3 contains 15 residues. In germline, CDR1 is LGHNT, CDR2 FRNRAP. V shed 6 bases, J shed 3 bases, and the junction held 7 bases outside the gene matches. CDR3 sequence: CASGARTGGYYEQYF. The CDR3 bases are TGTGCTAGTGGCGCGAGGACAGGGGGCTACTACGAGCAGTACTTC.

This rearrangement joins TRBV6-2 or TRBV6-3 to TRBJ1-3; 7 bases map to TRBD1. This CDR3 spans 14 amino acids. V gave up 4 bases and J gave up 2 bases; unmatched junction bases: 2. Germline V lookup: CDR1 MNHEY, CDR2 SVGEGT. DNA of the CDR3: TGTGCCAGCAGTTCAGGGACAGCTGGAAACACCATATATTTT. It encodes CASSSGTAGNTIYF.

The J gene is TRBJ1-2, the V gene TRBV6-6; the match to TRBD1 covers 7 bases. The CDR3 has 14 amino acids. V lost 7 bases and J lost 5; bases outside the gene matches: 10. Germline V gene sequence: CDR1 MNHNY, CDR2 SVGAGI (reference sequence). The CDR3 nucleotides are TGTGCCAGCAACAATCTCCAGGGGGGTTATGGCTACACCTTC. Protein sequence: CASNNLQGGYGYTF.

This sequence joins TRBV10-3 and TRBJ2-4; weak D call: TRBD2 (5 bases). The CDR3 spans 15 residues. The germline V gene encodes CDR1 ENHRY and CDR2 SYGVKD. Trimming took 2 bases from V and 5 from J, leaving 13 bases between them. DNA of the CDR3: TGTGCCATCAGTGAGGGACTTTCCATCGAAAACATTCAGTACTTC. Encoded protein: CAISEGLSIENIQYF.

The chain links TRBV18 to TRBJ1-3, with unresolved D. Germline CDR1 KGHSH, CDR2 LQKENI. Trimming pared 2 bases from V and 2 bases from J, leaving 10 bases between. The CDR3 totals 15 residues. The CDR3 is CASSPFVSAGNTIYF. The CDR3 nucleotides read TGTGCCAGCTCACCATTTGTATCAGCTGGAAACACCATATATTTT.

The J gene is TRBJ2-2, the V gene TRBV5-1; D remains unclear. From germline, CDR1 is SGHRS and CDR2 YFSETQ. V lost 1 base to trimming and J lost 0 bases, with 10 bases between them. The CDR3 is 16 residues long. The CDR3 DNA follows: TGCGCCAGCAGCTTGAATGTTCAAACGAACACCGGGGAGCTGTTTTTT. Protein sequence: CASSLNVQTNTGELFF.

The DNA for the CDR3 is TGTGCCAGCAGGCAGACAGGGGGGAATGGCTACACCTTC. Residues: CASRQTGGNGYTF. The chain is built from TRBV5-8 and TRBJ1-2, with 9 bases that match TRBD1. Unmatched junction bases numbered 5, after V lost 5 bases and J lost 6 bases. The CDR3 covers 13 residues. Germline-derived CDR1 and CDR2 are SGHTS and YDEGEE.

The chain couples TRBV6-6 to TRBJ1-4; maybe TRBD1 (6 bases). This CDR3 is 15 amino acids long. Trimming removed 0 bases at V and 4 bases at J, with 9 bases between. Germline CDR1 is MNHNY and CDR2 is SVGAGI (reference sequence). CDR3 amino acids: CASSYSDRHNEKLFF. CDR3 DNA: TGTGCCAGCAGTTACTCGGACAGACATAATGAAAAACTGTTTTTT.

This chain uses TRBV19 with TRBJ2-3; 8 bases line up with TRBD2. Losses at the gene ends were 5 bases for V and 0 bases for J; bases not matched to a gene: 16. Germline CDR1 is LNHDA and CDR2 is SQIVND (reference sequence). This CDR3 has 19 amino acids. CDR3 nucleotides: TGTGCCAGTAGTCTATCACTGGTAGCGGGAAGTACTAGCACAGATACGCAGTATTTT. Protein sequence: CASSLSLVAGSTSTDTQYF.

This clone was seen a few times. The V and J genes are TRBV6-5 and TRBJ1-1; tentative D call: TRBD1 (6 bases). V shed 7 bases and J shed 1 base, with 16 bases lying between them. In germline, CDR1 is MNHEY, CDR2 SVGAGI. The CDR3 is made up of 15 amino acids. The CDR3 sequence: CASTTTGLGNTEAFF. The CDR3 bases are TGTGCCAGCACTACCACAGGGTTAGGGAACACTGAAGCTTTCTTT.